The 9 T cell receptor beta chains reported below all come from one sample, sequenced in a study of spatial heterogeneity in lung cancer. MiXCR, run by TCRdb on the 5' RACE reads, gives a single entry per CDR3 protein. This table has roughly 25,000 distinct CDR3 sequences, over 6% appearing once. Time point meaning: sample taken at primary tumor resection. The sequencing used PBMCs, collected at surgery. The source is a male donor with early-stage non-small cell lung cancer.

By proportion, this clonotype is medium-sized (0.01 to 0.1%). The chain has TRBV6-6 and TRBJ1-3; no reliable D call. The germline V gene encodes CDR1 MNHNY and CDR2 SVGAGI (reference sequence). The ends were cut back, 5 bases at V and 2 bases at J, with 16 bases in the middle. CDR3 length: 16 residues. The CDR3 reads CASSPPRRATGNTIYF. CDR3 nucleotides: TGTGCCAGCAGTCCCCCCAGGAGGGCCACTGGAAACACCATATATTTT.

This clonotype was detected many times. V and J are TRBV11-1 and TRBJ2-2; D is uncertain. The CDR3 contains 13 residues. V was pared by 5 bases and J by 13 bases, with 17 bases between. Germline V gene sequence: CDR1 SGHAT, CDR2 FQDESV (reference sequence). CDR3 nucleotides: TGTGCCAGCAGCCTTACCAGAAGTCAGGCGCTGTTTTTT. Translation gives CASSLTRSQALFF.

The rearrangement links TRBV19 to TRBJ2-1; 14 nucleotides match TRBD2. The trim removed 4 bases at V and 9 bases at J, leaving 5 bases unmatched. Germline V gene data show CDR1 as LNHDA and CDR2 as SQIVND (reference sequence). The CDR3 sequence is 15 residues long. CDR3 nucleotides: TGTGCCAGTAGTAAGGGGACTAGCGGGAGTAGTGAGCAGTTCTTC. Protein sequence: CASSKGTSGSSEQFF. The entire variable domain, with the rest obtained from reference TRBV19 and TRBJ2-1, is as follows: DGGITQSPKYLFRKEGQNVTLSCEQNLNHDAMYWYRQDPGQGLRLIYYSQIVNDFQKGDIAEGYSVSREKKESFPLTVTSAQKNPTAFYLCASSKGTSGSSEQFFGPGTRLTVL.

A few counts support this clonotype. This sequence joins TRBV7-9 and TRBJ2-3, with 12 bases lining up with TRBD2. CDR1 and CDR2 from the germline V gene are SEHNR and FQNEAQ (reference sequence). The J segment lost 2 bases and the V segment lost 7 bases, leaving 7 bases of the junction unmatched. CDR3 length equals 16 residues. Written as DNA, the CDR3 is TGTGCCAGCAACCCACTAGCGGGGGGTCTCACAGATACGCAGTATTTT. This encodes CASNPLAGGLTDTQYF.

This clonotype came up many times. The genes are TRBV7-6 and TRBJ1-1; D is unresolved. The germline gives CDR1 SGHVS, CDR2 FNYEAQ. Trimming stripped 1 base from V and 1 base from J, with 4 bases between. This CDR3 is 13 amino acids long. DNA for the CDR3: TGTGCCAGCAGCTTAGAGCAGAACACTGAAGCTTTCTTT. Encoded protein: CASSLEQNTEAFF.

This clonotype has at least ten counts. The V gene is TRBV28, the J gene TRBJ2-3; no reliable D call. Germline CDR1 is MDHEN and CDR2 is SYDVKM. Trimming removed 1 base at V and 12 bases at J, with 11 bases between. The CDR3 is 12 residues long. For the CDR3, the DNA is TGTGCCAGCAGTTTATTAATTGACTCTCAGTATTTT. Translation gives CASSLLIDSQYF. Full variable domain (missing parts from reference TRBV28 and TRBJ2-3): DVKVTQSSRYLVKRTGEKVFLECVQDMDHENMFWYRQDPGLGLRLIYFSYDVKMKEKGDIPEGYSVSREKKERFSLILESASTNQTSMYLCASSLLIDSQYFGPGTRLTVL.

This clonotype has at least ten counts. The chain joins TRBV10-2 to TRBJ2-1; the match to TRBD1 covers 10 bases. The CDR3 covers 16 residues. Germline CDR1 is WSHSY and CDR2 is SAAADI. V was pared by 6 bases and J by 4 bases, with 9 bases of the junction left unmatched. CDR3 sequence (DNA): TGCGCCAGCAGACCCGGCGACAGGGGGCCTTACAATGAGCAGTTCTTC. Translated, it gives CASRPGDRGPYNEQFF.

In nucleotides, the CDR3 is TGTGCCAGCAGTTCACCGGGAAAGGGAGGTCAGCCCCAGCATTTT. This translates into CASSSPGKGGQPQHF. This sequence joins TRBV2 and TRBJ1-5; D ambiguous. V lost 5 bases and J 6 bases, leaving 17 bases between the germline ends. Germline V gives CDR1 SNHLY, CDR2 FYNNEI. The CDR3 has 15 residues.

Many counts were recorded for this clonotype. The rearrangement uses TRBV12-3 or TRBV12-4 and TRBJ1-4; 7 bases fit TRBD1. With V trimmed by 6 bases and J by 7 bases, 8 bases remained unmatched. The CDR3 totals 14 residues. The DNA of the CDR3 is TGTGCCAGCAGATCGACAGGGCCGGGTGAAAAACTGTTTTTT. It codes for CASRSTGPGEKLFF.